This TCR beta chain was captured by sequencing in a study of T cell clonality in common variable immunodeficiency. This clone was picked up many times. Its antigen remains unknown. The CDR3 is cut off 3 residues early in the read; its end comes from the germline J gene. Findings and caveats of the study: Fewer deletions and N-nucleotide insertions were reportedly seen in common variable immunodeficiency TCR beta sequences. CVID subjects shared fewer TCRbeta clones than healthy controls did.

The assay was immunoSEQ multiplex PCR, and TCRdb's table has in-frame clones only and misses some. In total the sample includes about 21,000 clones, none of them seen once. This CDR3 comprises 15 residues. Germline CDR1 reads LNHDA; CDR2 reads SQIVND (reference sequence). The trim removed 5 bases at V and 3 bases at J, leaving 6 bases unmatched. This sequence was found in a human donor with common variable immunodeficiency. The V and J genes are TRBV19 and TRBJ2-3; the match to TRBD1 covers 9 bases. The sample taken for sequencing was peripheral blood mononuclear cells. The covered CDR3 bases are TGTGCCAGTAGTTCAAGGGGGACAGGGACAGATACG. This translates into CASSSRGTGTDT. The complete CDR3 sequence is CASSSRGTGTDTQYF.